These 3 T cell receptor beta chains originate from one sample sequenced in a study of T cell changes during pregnancy in multiple sclerosis. Sequencing used immunoSEQ multiplex PCR; TCRdb keeps in-frame clones, though not all of them. The table includes tens of thousands of clones, around 94% detected once. The starting material was CD8+ T cells from peripheral blood mononuclear cells, obtained in the third trimester of pregnancy. These receptors came from a female donor in good health, enrolled as a control in a pregnancy study.

This clone was seen a single time. The genes are TRBV5-1 and TRBJ1-1, with 12 bases matching TRBD1. J lost 3 bases, V lost 4 bases, and 4 bases had no gene match. The CDR3 runs 15 residues. Germline CDR1 SGHRS, CDR2 YFSETQ. In nucleotides, the CDR3 is TGCGCCAGCAGCGGGGGACAGGGGGCTGACACTGAAGCTTTCTTT. This encodes CASSGGQGADTEAFF.

This clone was detected only once. V is TRBV27 and J is TRBJ2-3; TRBD1 matches at 10 bases. Germline assignment: CDR1 MNHEY and CDR2 SMNVEV (reference sequence). The junction had 13 bases not matched to a gene; V was cut back by 7 bases and J by 6 bases. The CDR3 consists of 16 residues. The CDR3 sequence is CASTLDPGTGADTQYF. CDR3 coding DNA: TGTGCCAGCACCCTTGACCCCGGGACAGGGGCTGATACGCAGTATTTT.

This chain connects TRBV4-3 to TRBJ2-7, with TRBD1 matching over 8 bases. CDR3 length equals 16 residues. Germline loops: CDR1 LGHNA, CDR2 YSLEER. The junction had 7 bases not matched to a gene; V was cut back by 0 bases and J by 3 bases. The CDR3 is CASSQDQQGVGYEQYF. CDR3 coding DNA: TGCGCCAGCAGCCAAGATCAACAGGGGGTAGGCTACGAGCAGTACTTC.